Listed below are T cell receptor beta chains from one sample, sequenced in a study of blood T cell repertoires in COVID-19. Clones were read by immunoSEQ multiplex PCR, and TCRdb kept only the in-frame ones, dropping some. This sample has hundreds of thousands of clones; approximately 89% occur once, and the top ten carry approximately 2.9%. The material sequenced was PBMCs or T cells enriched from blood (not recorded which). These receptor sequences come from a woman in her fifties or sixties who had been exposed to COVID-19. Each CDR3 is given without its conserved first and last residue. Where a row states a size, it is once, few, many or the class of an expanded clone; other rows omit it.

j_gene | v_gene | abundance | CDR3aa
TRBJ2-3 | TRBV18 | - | ASSFRDTDTQY
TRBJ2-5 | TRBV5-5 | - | ASSLATGPPQETQY
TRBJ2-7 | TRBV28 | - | ASSSTPPYEQY
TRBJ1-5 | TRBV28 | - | ASSPGQGWPQH
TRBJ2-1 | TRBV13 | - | ASSLPSSKEQF
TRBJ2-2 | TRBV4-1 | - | ASSQITGAGELF
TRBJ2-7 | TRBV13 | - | ASSLGQGYEQY
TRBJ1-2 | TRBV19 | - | ASTFWETGTAFT
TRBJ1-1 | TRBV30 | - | AWSDTDTEAF
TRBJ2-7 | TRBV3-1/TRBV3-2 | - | ASRSGGAYEQY
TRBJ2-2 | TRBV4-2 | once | ASSQEGTGQYTGELF
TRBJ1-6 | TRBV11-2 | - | ASSFLGQGTPLH
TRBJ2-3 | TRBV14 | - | ASSQVLGRGGTDTQY
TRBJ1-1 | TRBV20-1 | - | SAGDYTEAF
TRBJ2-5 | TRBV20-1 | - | SARGGETQY
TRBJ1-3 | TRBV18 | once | ASSPETPGQGAGNTIY
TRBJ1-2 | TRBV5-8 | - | ASSGGTGGIRYGYT
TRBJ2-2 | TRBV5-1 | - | ASSDDRAGSLF
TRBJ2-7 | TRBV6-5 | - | ASSKASVYEQY
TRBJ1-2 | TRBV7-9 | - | ASSLIGAGYT
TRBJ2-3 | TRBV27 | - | ASNQGLAGGIVADTQY
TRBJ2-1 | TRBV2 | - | ASSEDGGRSNEQF
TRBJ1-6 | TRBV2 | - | ASKRSYNSPLH
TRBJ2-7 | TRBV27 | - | ASKRIQGFEQY
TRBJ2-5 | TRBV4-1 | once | ASSHGSGLQETQY
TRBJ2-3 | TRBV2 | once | ASSLLAGGGDTQY
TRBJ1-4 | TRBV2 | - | ASSNLRREKLF
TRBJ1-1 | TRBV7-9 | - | ASSLGWGEDTEAF
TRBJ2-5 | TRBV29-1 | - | SVRTERETQY
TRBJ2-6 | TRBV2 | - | ASSAAGTGSSGANVLT
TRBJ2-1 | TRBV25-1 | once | ARRGTGANGQF
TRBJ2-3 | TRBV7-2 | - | ASSRGGRSTDTQY
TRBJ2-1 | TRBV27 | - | ASSLIYSSYNEQF
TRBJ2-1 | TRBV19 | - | ASSTAQNRGGEQF
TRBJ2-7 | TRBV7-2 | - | ASSLGRSGGTNEQY
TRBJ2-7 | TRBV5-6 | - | ASSLMGQDAYEQY
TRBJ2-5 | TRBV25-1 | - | ASRGDQETQY
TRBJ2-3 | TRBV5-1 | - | AAPYWTDGRTTDTQY
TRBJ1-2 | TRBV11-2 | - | ASSLTQSNYGYT
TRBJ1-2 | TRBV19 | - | ASHFDTNFNYGYT